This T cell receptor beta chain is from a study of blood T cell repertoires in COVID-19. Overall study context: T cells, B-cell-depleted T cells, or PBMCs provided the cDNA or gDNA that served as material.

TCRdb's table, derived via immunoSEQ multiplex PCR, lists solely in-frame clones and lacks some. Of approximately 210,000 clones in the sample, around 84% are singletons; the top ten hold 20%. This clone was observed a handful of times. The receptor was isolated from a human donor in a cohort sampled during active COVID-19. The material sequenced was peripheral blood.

In DNA, the CDR3 is TGTGCCAGCAGTTTAAGTAACAGGGGGAGTGGTGGCTACACCTTC. It yields the protein CASSLSNRGSGGYTF. The V call is TRBV28, the J call TRBJ1-2; 8 positions match TRBD1. This CDR3 is built from 15 residues. CDR1 and CDR2 from the germline V gene are MDHEN and SYDVKM. The V segment lost 2 bases and the J segment 7 bases; nucleotides outside the gene matches: 9.